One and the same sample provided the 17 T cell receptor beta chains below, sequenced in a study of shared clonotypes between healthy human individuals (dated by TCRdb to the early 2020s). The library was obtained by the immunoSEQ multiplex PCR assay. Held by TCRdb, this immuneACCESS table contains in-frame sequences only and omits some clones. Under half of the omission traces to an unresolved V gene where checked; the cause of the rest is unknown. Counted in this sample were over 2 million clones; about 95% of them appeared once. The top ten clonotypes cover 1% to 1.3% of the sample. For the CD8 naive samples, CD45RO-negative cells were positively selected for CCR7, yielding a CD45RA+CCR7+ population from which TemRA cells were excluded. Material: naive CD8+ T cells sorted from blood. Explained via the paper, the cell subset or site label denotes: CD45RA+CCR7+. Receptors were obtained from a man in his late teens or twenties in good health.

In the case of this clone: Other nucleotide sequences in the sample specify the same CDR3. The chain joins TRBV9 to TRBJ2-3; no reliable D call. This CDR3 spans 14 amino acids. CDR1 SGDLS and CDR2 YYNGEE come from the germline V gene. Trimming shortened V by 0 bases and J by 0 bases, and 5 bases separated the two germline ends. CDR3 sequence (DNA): TGTGCCAGCAGCGTAGGAGGCAGCACAGATACGCAGTATTTT. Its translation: CASSVGGSTDTQYF. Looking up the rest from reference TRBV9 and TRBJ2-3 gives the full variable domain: DSGVTQTPKHLITATGQRVTLRCSPRSGDLSVYWYQQSLDQGLQFLIQYYNGEERAKGNILERFSAQQFPDLHSELNLSSLELGDSALYFCASSVGGSTDTQYFGPGTRLTVL.

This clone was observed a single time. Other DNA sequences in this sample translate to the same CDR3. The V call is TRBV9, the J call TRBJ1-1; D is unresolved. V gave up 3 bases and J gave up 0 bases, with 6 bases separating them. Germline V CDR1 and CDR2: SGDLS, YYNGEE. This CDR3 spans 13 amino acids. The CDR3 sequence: CASSADMNTEAFF. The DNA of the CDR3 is TGTGCCAGCAGCGCCGATATGAACACTGAAGCTTTCTTT.

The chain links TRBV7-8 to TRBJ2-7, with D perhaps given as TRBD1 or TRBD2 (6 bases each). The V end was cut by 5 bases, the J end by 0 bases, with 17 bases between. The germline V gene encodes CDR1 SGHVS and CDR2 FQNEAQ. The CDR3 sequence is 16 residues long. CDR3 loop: CASSPQGGTISYEQYF. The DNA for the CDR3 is TGTGCCAGCAGCCCACAAGGGGGGACAATCTCCTACGAGCAGTACTTC.

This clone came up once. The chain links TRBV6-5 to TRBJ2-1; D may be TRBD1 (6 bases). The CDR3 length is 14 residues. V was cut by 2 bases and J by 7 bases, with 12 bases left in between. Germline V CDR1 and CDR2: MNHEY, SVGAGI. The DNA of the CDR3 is TGTGCCAGCAGTTACGGTCAGGGGATGAATGAGCAGTTCTTC. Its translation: CASSYGQGMNEQFF.

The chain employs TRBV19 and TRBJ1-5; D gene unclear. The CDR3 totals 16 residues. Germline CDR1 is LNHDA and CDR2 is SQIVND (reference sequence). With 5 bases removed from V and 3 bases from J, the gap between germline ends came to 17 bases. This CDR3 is CASSWGVPPINQPQHF. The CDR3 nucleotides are TGTGCCAGTAGTTGGGGAGTTCCCCCCATCAATCAGCCCCAGCATTTT. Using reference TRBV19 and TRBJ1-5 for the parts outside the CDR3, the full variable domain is DGGITQSPKYLFRKEGQNVTLSCEQNLNHDAMYWYRQDPGQGLRLIYYSQIVNDFQKGDIAEGYSVSREKKESFPLTVTSAQKNPTAFYLCASSWGVPPINQPQHFGDGTRLSIL.

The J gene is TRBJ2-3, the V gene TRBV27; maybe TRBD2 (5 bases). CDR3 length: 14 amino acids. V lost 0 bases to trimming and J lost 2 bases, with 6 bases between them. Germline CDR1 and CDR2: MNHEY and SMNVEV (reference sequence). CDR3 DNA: TGTGCCAGCAGTTTATCCCTAGCCACAGATACGCAGTATTTT. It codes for CASSLSLATDTQYF.

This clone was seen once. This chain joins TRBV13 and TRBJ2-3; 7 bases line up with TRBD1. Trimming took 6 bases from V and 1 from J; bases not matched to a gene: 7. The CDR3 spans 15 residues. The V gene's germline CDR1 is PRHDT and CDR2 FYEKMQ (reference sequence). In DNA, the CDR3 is TGTGCCAGCAGTCGAGAACAGGGGCGCACAGATACGCAGTATTTT. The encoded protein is CASSREQGRTDTQYF.

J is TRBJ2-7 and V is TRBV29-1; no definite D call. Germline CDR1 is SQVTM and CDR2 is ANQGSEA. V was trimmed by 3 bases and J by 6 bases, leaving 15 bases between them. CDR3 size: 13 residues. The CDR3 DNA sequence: TGCAGCGTTGAGGCTAATTCGTTCGGCGAGCAGTACTTC. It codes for CSVEANSFGEQYF.

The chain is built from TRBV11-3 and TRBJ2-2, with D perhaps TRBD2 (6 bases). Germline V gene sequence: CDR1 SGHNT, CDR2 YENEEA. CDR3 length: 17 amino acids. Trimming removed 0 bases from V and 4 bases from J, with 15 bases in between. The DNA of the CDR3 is TGTGCCAGCAGCTTAGATGGGGCTAGCGAGTCCACCGGGGAGCTGTTTTTT. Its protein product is CASSLDGASESTGELFF. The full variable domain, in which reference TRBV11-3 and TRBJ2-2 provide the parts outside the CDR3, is EAGVVQSPRYKIIEKKQPVAFWCNPISGHNTLYWYLQNLGQGPELLIRYENEEAVDDSQLPKDRFSAERLKGVDSTLKIQPAELGDSAVYLCASSLDGASESTGELFFGEGSRLTVL.

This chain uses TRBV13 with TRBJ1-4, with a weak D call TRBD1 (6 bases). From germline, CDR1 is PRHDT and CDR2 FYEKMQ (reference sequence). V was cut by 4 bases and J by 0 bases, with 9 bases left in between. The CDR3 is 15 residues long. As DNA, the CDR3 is TGTGCCAGCAGCTCCAGGGGAGCAACTAATGAAAAACTGTTTTTT. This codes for CASSSRGATNEKLFF. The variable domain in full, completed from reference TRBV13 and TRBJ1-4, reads AAGVIQSPRHLIKEKRETATLKCYPIPRHDTVYWYQQGPGQDPQFLISFYEKMQSDKGSIPDRFSAQQFSDYHSELNMSSLELGDSALYFCASSSRGATNEKLFFGSGTQLSVL.

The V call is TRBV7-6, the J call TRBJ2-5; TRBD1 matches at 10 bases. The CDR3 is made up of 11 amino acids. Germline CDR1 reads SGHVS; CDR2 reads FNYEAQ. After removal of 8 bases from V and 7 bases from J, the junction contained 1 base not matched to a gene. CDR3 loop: CASGQGGTQYF. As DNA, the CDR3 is TGTGCCAGCGGACAGGGGGGGACCCAGTACTTC.

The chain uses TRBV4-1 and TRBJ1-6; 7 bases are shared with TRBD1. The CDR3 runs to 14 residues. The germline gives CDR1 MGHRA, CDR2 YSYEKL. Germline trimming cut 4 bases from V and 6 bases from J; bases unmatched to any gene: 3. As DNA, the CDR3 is TGCGCCAGCAGCCCCGGACAGGCTAATTCACCCCTCCACTTT. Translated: CASSPGQANSPLHF.

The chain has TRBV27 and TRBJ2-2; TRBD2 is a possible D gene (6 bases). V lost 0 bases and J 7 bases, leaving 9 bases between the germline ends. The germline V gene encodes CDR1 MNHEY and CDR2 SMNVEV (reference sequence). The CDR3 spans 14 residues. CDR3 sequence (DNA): TGTGCCAGCAGTTTATCACCCGGGGGCGGGGAGCTGTTTTTT. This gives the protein CASSLSPGGGELFF.

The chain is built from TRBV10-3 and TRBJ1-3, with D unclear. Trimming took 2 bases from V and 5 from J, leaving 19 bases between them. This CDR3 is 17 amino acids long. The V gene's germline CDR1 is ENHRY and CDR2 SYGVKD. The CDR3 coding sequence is TGTGCCATCAGTGAGGATCCCGCGGGTGGCGGACGAAACACCATATATTTT. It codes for CAISEDPAGGGRNTIYF.

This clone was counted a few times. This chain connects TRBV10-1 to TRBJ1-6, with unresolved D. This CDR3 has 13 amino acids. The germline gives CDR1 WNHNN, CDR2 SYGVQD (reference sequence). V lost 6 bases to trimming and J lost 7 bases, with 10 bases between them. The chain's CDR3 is CASSDTENSPLHF. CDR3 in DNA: TGCGCCAGCAGCGACACGGAAAATTCACCCCTCCACTTT.

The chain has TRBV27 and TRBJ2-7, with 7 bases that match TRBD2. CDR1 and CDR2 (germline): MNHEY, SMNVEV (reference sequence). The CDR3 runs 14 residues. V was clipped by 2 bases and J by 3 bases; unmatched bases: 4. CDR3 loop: CASSLLRGDYEQYF. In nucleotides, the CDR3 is TGTGCCAGCAGTTTACTCCGGGGGGACTACGAGCAGTACTTC.

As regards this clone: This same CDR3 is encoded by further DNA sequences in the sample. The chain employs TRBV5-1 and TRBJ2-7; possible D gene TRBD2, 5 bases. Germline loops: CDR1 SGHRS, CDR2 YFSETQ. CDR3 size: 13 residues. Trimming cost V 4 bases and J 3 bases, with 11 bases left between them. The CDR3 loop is CASSVGLFYEQYF. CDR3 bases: TGCGCCAGCAGCGTTGGACTGTTCTACGAGCAGTACTTC.